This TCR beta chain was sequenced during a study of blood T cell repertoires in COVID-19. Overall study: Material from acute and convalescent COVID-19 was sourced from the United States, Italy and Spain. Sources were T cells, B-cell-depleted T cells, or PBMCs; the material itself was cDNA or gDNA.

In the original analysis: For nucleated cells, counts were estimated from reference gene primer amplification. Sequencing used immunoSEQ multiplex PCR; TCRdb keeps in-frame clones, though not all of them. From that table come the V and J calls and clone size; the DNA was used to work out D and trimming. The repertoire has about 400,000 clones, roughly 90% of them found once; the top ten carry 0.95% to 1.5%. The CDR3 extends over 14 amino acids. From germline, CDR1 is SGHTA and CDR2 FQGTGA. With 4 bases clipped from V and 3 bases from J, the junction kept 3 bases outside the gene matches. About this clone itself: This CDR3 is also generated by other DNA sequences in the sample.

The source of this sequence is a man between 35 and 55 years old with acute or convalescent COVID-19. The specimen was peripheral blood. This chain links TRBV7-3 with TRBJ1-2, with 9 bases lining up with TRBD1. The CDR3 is CASSSTGGDYGYTF. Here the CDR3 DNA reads TGTGCCAGCAGCTCCACAGGGGGCGACTATGGCTACACCTTC.